This T cell receptor (beta chain) is from a study of cytomegalovirus exposure and HLA in healthy donors. Germline CDR1 and CDR2: SNHLY and FYNNEI. This CDR3 spans 15 amino acids. With 60 Vbeta and 13 Jbeta primers, the PCR was carried out. Some clones are missing from TCRdb's copy, which holds only in-frame ones; the method was immunoSEQ multiplex PCR. The table lists about 190,000 clones, approximately 87% of them singletons, with 1.3% in the top ten. The sequenced material came from PBMCs. The receptor's source is a man aged 25 to 45 in good health and CMV-seronegative. The V call is TRBV2, the J call TRBJ2-5, with 13 bases aligning to TRBD2. The better agreement between TRBJ2-7 and the DNA end casts doubt on the J call. The CDR3 DNA follows: TGTGCCAGCAGTGGACTAGCGGGAGGAAGCTACGAGCAGTACTTC. Translation gives CASSGLAGGSYEQYF.